The TCR beta chain under discussion was sequenced for a study of blood T cell repertoires in COVID-19 (dated by TCRdb to 2020 to 2022). About the full investigation: Samples from collaborators originated in the United States, Italy and Spain and spanned both the acute and convalescent phases of COVID-19. The material from the prospective study consisted of cDNA or gDNA derived from T cells, B-cell-depleted T cells, or PBMCs. A de-identified subject ID, COVID-19 status, age in years and sex were almost always included in the sample metadata. HLA class I and class II types, where available, came from metadata supplied by the sample provider rather than from assay-based typing. The repertoires were made available in a free public database intended to serve as a resource for research on the immune response to SARS-CoV-2. Subjects who had been exposed to COVID-19, were actively infected with it, or had recovered from it provided the deeply sampled blood TCRbeta repertoires that made up the dataset. Samples came from the ongoing ImmuneRACE study (first 160 participants) plus 1,254 subjects from 6 global collaborators.

Comments on this clone: Which antigen it targets is not known. Within one base of it there is no much larger clone, and no base qualities were kept.

What the work shows at the level of the full study, not this receptor alone: The quantity of clinical and demographic metadata differed by source and by participant and was supplied without curation.

CDR1 and CDR2 are drawn from the germline V gene: SGHRS, YFSETQ. The CDR3 numbers 14 residues from cysteine through phenylalanine. Only the CDR3 part of the read is kept: 42 bases, read in frame from the first base. Trimming removed 0 bases from V and 6 bases from J, leaving 13 bases between the germline ends. The immunoSEQ Assay, a bias-controlled multiplex PCR, was used to amplify TCRbeta CDR3 regions from genomic DNA. The source study handled its data this way. Within the assay, amplification of reference gene primers was used to estimate how many nucleated cells each sample contained. To quantify the absolute abundance of each unique TCRbeta CDR3 rearrangement, sequence reads were collapsed and filtered. For each sample, productive Simpson clonality was calculated as the square root of Simpson's diversity index across productive rearrangements. TCRdb mirrors the immuneACCESS table, restricted to in-frame sequences. Some clones are absent from its copies; in checked studies, under half trace to an unresolved V gene, and the reason for the others is unknown. Clone size and V and J calls were adopted from that table, with D and trimming inferred from the DNA. This sample has approximately 61,000 clones in its table, and under 85% of those were observed once. The ten top clones hold around 6% of the sample.

Each collaborating institution followed its own protocols to collect whole blood in K2EDTA tubes. For TCRbeta analysis, collaborators shipped samples as frozen whole blood, isolated PBMCs, or DNA extracted from either of those sample types. Sequenced material: peripheral blood. In this chain, TRBV5-1 is recombined with TRBJ2-7; the D gene is perhaps TRBD2, on 6 matching bases. This sequence was found in a woman between 70 and 85 years old with acute or convalescent COVID-19. The CDR3 loop reads CASSLALLASEQYF. The DNA sequence is TGCGCCAGCAGCTTGGCCTTACTAGCCTCCGAGCAGTACTTC.